Below are 17 T cell receptor beta chains sequenced from a single sample in a study of blood T cell repertoires in COVID-19. Data came from immunoSEQ multiplex PCR; TCRdb stores just in-frame clones and leaves some out. Among some 350,000 clones listed, 70% to 90% were seen once. The material sequenced was peripheral blood. The source of these receptors is a human donor in a cohort sampled during active COVID-19.

The rearrangement uses TRBV28 and TRBJ1-1, with D possibly TRBD1 on 5 matching bases. This CDR3 is built from 14 residues. The germline CDR1 and CDR2 sequences are MDHEN and SYDVKM. V was pared by 3 bases and J by 0 bases, with 8 bases between. The CDR3 loop is CASSLPGLNTEAFF. The CDR3 nucleotides are TGTGCCAGCAGTTTGCCAGGGTTGAACACTGAAGCTTTCTTT.

This clone turned up a few times. The chain combines TRBV7-9 with TRBJ1-3; D gene unclear. The germline gives CDR1 SEHNR, CDR2 FQNEAQ (reference sequence). The V end lost 5 bases, the J end lost 2 bases, and 10 bases lay between the germline ends. The CDR3 spans 14 residues. CDR3 residues: CASSPEVTGNTIYF. The DNA for the CDR3 is TGTGCCAGCAGCCCGGAGGTGACTGGAAACACCATATATTTT.

The V gene is TRBV19, the J gene TRBJ1-1, with 7 bases lining up with TRBD1. Germline trimming cut 4 bases from V and 5 bases from J; bases unmatched to any gene: 10. Germline V gene sequence: CDR1 LNHDA, CDR2 SQIVND (reference sequence). The CDR3 has 15 residues. CDR3 in amino acids: CASSRSGGGVTEAFF. The CDR3 DNA reads as TGTGCCAGTAGTAGATCAGGGGGAGGTGTGACTGAAGCTTTCTTT. The variable domain in full, completed from reference TRBV19 and TRBJ1-1, reads DGGITQSPKYLFRKEGQNVTLSCEQNLNHDAMYWYRQDPGQGLRLIYYSQIVNDFQKGDIAEGYSVSREKKESFPLTVTSAQKNPTAFYLCASSRSGGGVTEAFFGQGTRLTVV.

The rearrangement joins TRBV7-9 to TRBJ2-3, with 7 nucleotides matching TRBD2. Germline V lookup: CDR1 SEHNR, CDR2 FQNEAQ (reference sequence). The trim removed 2 bases at V and 4 bases at J, leaving 9 bases unmatched. The CDR3 contains 16 residues. In DNA, the CDR3 is TGTGCCAGCAGCTTAAAGGCTAGCGGAAATCCAGATACGCAGTATTTT. Protein product: CASSLKASGNPDTQYF.

The chain uses TRBV7-9 and TRBJ1-4, with 10 bases aligning to TRBD1. CDR3 length equals 15 residues. Germline lookup yields CDR1 SEHNR and CDR2 FQNEAQ (reference sequence). V dropped 5 bases and J dropped 7; count of bases not matched to a gene: 7. The CDR3 spells CASSHRDRGSEKLFF. As DNA, the CDR3 is TGTGCCAGCAGCCACCGGGACAGGGGTAGTGAAAAACTGTTTTTT.

The chain combines TRBV7-9 with TRBJ2-7; perhaps TRBD2 as D (5 bases). Trimming took 5 bases from V and 7 from J, leaving 18 bases between them. Germline-derived CDR1 and CDR2 are SEHNR and FQNEAQ (reference sequence). The CDR3 runs 14 residues. CDR3 region: CASSPSRMPGEQYF. In DNA, the CDR3 is TGTGCCAGCAGCCCTAGTAGGATGCCGGGGGAGCAGTACTTC.

The chain combines TRBV12-3 or TRBV12-4 with TRBJ1-2, with D maybe TRBD1 (5 bases). V lost 7 bases, J lost 3 bases, and 9 bases lay in between. The CDR3 contains 12 residues. CDR3 DNA sequence: TGTGCCAGCACGGGGGAGTACTATGGCTACACCTTC. This codes for CASTGEYYGYTF.

The chain couples TRBV5-4 to TRBJ2-2; a possible D gene is TRBD1 (6 bases). The ends were cut back, 1 base at V and 3 bases at J, with 13 bases in the middle. Germline CDR1 is SGHNT and CDR2 is YYREEE (reference sequence). The CDR3 runs 16 residues. CDR3 sequence (DNA): TGTGCCAGCAGCTTGAGTGGGGGCAGGGACACCGGGGAGCTGTTTTTT. Translated, it gives CASSLSGGRDTGELFF.

The genes are TRBV9 and TRBJ2-2, with D tentatively TRBD2 (5 bases). V lost 6 bases and J 0 bases, leaving 9 bases between the germline ends. From germline, CDR1 is SGDLS and CDR2 YYNGEE. The CDR3 is 14 residues long. The CDR3 region is CASTLLANTGELFF. In DNA form, the CDR3 reads TGTGCCAGCACCCTACTAGCGAACACCGGGGAGCTGTTTTTT.

CDR3 loop: CATNPGGVKRSPQHF. The CDR3, as DNA: TGTGCCACCAACCCGGGGGGCGTCAAGAGATCGCCCCAGCATTTT. V is TRBV15 and J is TRBJ1-5, with TRBD1 as a possible D gene (6 bases). V lost 7 bases and J lost 9, with 22 bases in between. In germline, CDR1 is LNHNV, CDR2 YYDKDF (reference sequence). The CDR3 runs 15 residues.

The chain is built from TRBV30 and TRBJ2-3, with TRBD2 identical over 9 bases. Germline trimming cut 3 bases from V and 3 bases from J; bases unmatched to any gene: 16. This CDR3 is built from 18 residues. The germline gives CDR1 GTSNPN, CDR2 SVGIG (reference sequence). The CDR3 DNA reads as TGTGCCTGGAGCTCCGGGCGGGGGGGCCAGGATTTTACAGATACGCAGTATTTT. It specifies CAWSSGRGGQDFTDTQYF.

The chain combines TRBV6-5 with TRBJ2-1; 11 bases match TRBD2. CDR1 is MNHEY, CDR2 SVGAGI, per germline. CDR3 length equals 14 residues. The V gene end was trimmed by 6 bases and the J gene end by 10 bases; junction bases not matched to a gene: 8. The CDR3 DNA reads TGTGCCAGCAGGATCCTAGCGGGAGGCGGCGAGCAGTTCTTC. This codes for CASRILAGGGEQFF.

The V and J genes are TRBV6-5 and TRBJ2-3; 13 nucleotides line up with TRBD2. The CDR3 consists of 15 residues. Germline V gives CDR1 MNHEY, CDR2 SVGAGI. V shed 7 bases and J 5 bases; nucleotides not matched to a gene: 6. The CDR3, as DNA: TGTGCCAGCATTCCACTAGCGGGAGGGCGAGATACGCAGTATTTT. It translates to CASIPLAGGRDTQYF.

In this sample, this clone turned up once. The rearrangement links TRBV21-1 to TRBJ2-4; the D segment call TRBD1 is taken from the table without a DNA check. TRBV21-1 is labeled a pseudogene. CDR3 length equals 19 residues. CDR3 bases: TGTGCCAGCCCAATATTCGGGTGCCGGGACAGGGAAAAAGAATACATTCAGTACTTC. It encodes CASPIFGCRDREKEYIQYF.

This chain connects TRBV28 to TRBJ2-1, with 8 bases fitting TRBD1. The CDR3 is 15 residues long. Losses at the gene ends were 3 bases for V and 10 bases for J; bases not matched to a gene: 11. Germline V gene data show CDR1 as MDHEN and CDR2 as SYDVKM. DNA of the CDR3: TGTGCCAGCAGTTTCCCCCAGGGGGCGCAGGGGGAGCAGTTCTTC. Its translation: CASSFPQGAQGEQFF.

This clone has a single count. This sequence joins TRBV14 and TRBJ2-1, with a possible D match to TRBD1 (5 bases). The germline gives CDR1 SGHDN, CDR2 FVKESK. This CDR3 contains 15 residues. V lost 4 bases and J lost 0, with 10 bases in between. The DNA for the CDR3 is TGTGCCAGCAGCCCACAGGATTTCTCCTACAATGAGCAGTTCTTC. It translates to CASSPQDFSYNEQFF.

The sample holds one count of this clone. This chain uses TRBV6-5 with TRBJ1-5; D unresolved. The CDR3 loop spans 13 amino acids. The germline V gene encodes CDR1 MNHEY and CDR2 SVGAGI. The ends were cut back, 2 bases at V and 6 bases at J, with 8 bases in the middle. The chain's CDR3 is CASSYRRSQPQHF. In DNA, the CDR3 is TGTGCCAGCAGTTACAGGAGGAGTCAGCCCCAGCATTTT.